This entry describes one T cell receptor (beta chain). Its antigen is unidentified. This table comes from immunoSEQ multiplex PCR, and its TCRdb copy is limited to in-frame clones, with some not included. The sample lists about 180,000 clones, under 95% seen once, with approximately 1.5% in the top ten. Analyses pooled second doses at about 4 or about 12 weeks. The trim removed 4 bases at V and 5 bases at J, leaving 11 bases unmatched. The CDR3 totals 16 residues. These data belong to a study of T cell responses to AZD1222 COVID-19 vaccine. Notes on the study in general: Repertoire sampling happened only post peak T cell response. Seropositive at baseline were only six or seven AZD1222 recipients.

The rearrangement joins TRBV5-3 to TRBJ1-4; 7 bases match TRBD1. TRBV5-3 is flagged as an ORF with uncertain function. The source material was peripheral blood, sampled 28 days after the second AZD1222 dose. The clonotype comes from an adult who received the AZD1222 COVID-19 vaccine. CDR3 amino acids: CARSIGTGDHNEKLFF. The CDR3 DNA follows: TGTGCCAGAAGCATAGGAACAGGGGACCACAATGAAAAACTGTTTTTT.